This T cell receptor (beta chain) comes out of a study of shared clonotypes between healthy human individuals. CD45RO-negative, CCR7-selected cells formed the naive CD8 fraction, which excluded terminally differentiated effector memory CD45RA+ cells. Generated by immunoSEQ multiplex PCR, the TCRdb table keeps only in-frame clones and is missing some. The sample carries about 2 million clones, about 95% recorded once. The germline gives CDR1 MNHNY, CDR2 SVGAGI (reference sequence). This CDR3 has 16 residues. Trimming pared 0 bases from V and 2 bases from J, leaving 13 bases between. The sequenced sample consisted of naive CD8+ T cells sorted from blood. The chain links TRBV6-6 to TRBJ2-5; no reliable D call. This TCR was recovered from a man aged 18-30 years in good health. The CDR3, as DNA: TGTGCCAGCAGTTACTCAGGGAAACCGAAACAAGAGACCCAGTACTTC. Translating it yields CASSYSGKPKQETQYF.